Listed below are T cell receptor beta chains from one sample, sequenced in a study of neoadjuvant anti-PD-1 for oral cavity cancer. Profiling relied on immunoSEQ multiplex PCR, and the TCRdb table lists in-frame clones only, not all of them. The table includes 20,000 to 30,000 clones, more than 20% detected once. Sequencing was performed on tumor tissue, taken after nivolumab (anti-PD-1) treatment. The receptors shown here come from a person aged 35-79 years with oral cavity squamous cell carcinoma. Both conserved end residues are part of each CDR3. The D gene is left open where the match is weak. Rows may omit the clone size; those that give it use once, few, many or a size class.

V: TRBV11-2; J: TRBJ2-2; size: few; D: -; CDR3: CASSLAAYSLGELFF; DNA: TGTGCCAGCAGCTTAGCTGCCTATTCGTTGGGGGAGCTGTTTTTT
V: TRBV30; J: TRBJ2-7; size: -; D: -; CDR3: CACSWGPLTYEQYF; DNA: TGTGCCTGCAGTTGGGGACCATTAACCTACGAGCAGTACTTC
V: TRBV4-2; J: TRBJ2-2; size: many; D: -; CDR3: CASSQTSTGELFF; DNA: TGTGCCAGCAGCCAAACATCGACCGGGGAGCTGTTTTTT
V: TRBV30; J: TRBJ1-2; size: -; D: -; CDR3: CAWSWGYGYTF; DNA: TGTGCCTGGAGTTGGGGCTATGGCTACACCTTC
V: TRBV28; J: TRBJ2-5; size: -; D: -; CDR3: CASSTPGERTQYF; DNA: TGTGCCAGCAGCACCCCCGGGGAGAGGACCCAGTACTTC
V: TRBV18; J: TRBJ2-1; size: -; D: TRBD2; CDR3: CASSPAYKLAGNEQFF; DNA: TGTGCCAGCTCCCCGGCTTATAAGTTAGCGGGGAATGAGCAGTTCTTC
V: TRBV5-6; J: TRBJ1-1; size: -; D: -; CDR3: CASSYDLYTEAFF; DNA: TGTGCCAGCAGCTATGACTTGTACACTGAAGCTTTCTTT
V: TRBV10-3; J: TRBJ1-5; size: few; D: -; CDR3: CAISERKASNQPQHF; DNA: TGTGCCATCAGTGAAAGGAAAGCAAGCAATCAGCCCCAGCATTTT
V: TRBV2; J: TRBJ2-7; size: -; D: -; CDR3: CASSPTVGSHEQYF; DNA: TGTGCCAGCAGCCCGACAGTGGGGAGCCACGAGCAGTACTTC
V: TRBV27; J: TRBJ1-1; size: few; D: -; CDR3: CASSYRVNTEAFF; DNA: TGTGCCAGCAGTTACAGGGTGAACACTGAAGCTTTCTTT
V: TRBV6-6; J: TRBJ2-3; size: few; D: TRBD2; CDR3: CASRTQLRESADTQYF; DNA: TGTGCCAGCAGGACCCAGCTGCGGGAGTCAGCTGATACGCAGTATTTT
V: TRBV7-2; J: TRBJ1-1; size: few; D: TRBD1; CDR3: CASSFGQVNTEAFF; DNA: TGTGCCAGCAGCTTCGGACAGGTCAACACTGAAGCTTTCTTT
V: TRBV2; J: TRBJ2-5; size: -; D: TRBD1; CDR3: CASPGTGVDRTQYF; DNA: TGTGCCAGCCCCGGGACAGGGGTTGATCGGACCCAGTACTTC
V: TRBV18; J: TRBJ2-2; size: few; D: -; CDR3: CASSPATTAGELFF; DNA: TGTGCCAGCTCACCAGCGACCACGGCCGGGGAGCTGTTTTTT
V: TRBV13; J: TRBJ2-3; size: many; D: TRBD1; CDR3: CASSSGQSDTQYF; DNA: TGTGCCAGCAGCTCGGGACAGTCAGATACGCAGTATTTT